This TCR beta chain was captured by sequencing in a study of blood T cell repertoires in COVID-19. Only in-frame clones appear in the TCRdb table, and some are missing; sequencing was by immunoSEQ multiplex PCR. The table has 90,000 to 130,000 clones, 76% seen once. The CDR3 is 15 amino acids. Germline assignment: CDR1 KGHSH and CDR2 LQKENI. The V and J ends lost 6 bases and 0 bases, in that order; junction bases with no gene match: 8. Sequenced sample: peripheral blood. The chain joins TRBV18 to TRBJ2-7; 7 nucleotides agree with TRBD2. The TCR was taken from a woman older than 75 with acute or convalescent COVID-19. CDR3: CASSPPGGSSYEQYF. CDR3 sequence (DNA): TGTGCCAGCTCTCCCCCCGGGGGGAGCTCCTACGAGCAGTACTTC.